This T cell receptor beta chain was profiled in a study of T cell repertoires in cytomegalovirus infection. With 7 bases removed from V and 3 bases from J, the gap between germline ends came to 16 bases. The CDR3 covers 14 residues. CDR1 is SGHAT and CDR2 is FQNNGV in the germline V gene. MiXCR, applied by TCRdb to the reads, yields one record per CDR3 protein. The sample includes about 100,000 distinct CDR3 sequences, 23% of them seen just once. Of note for this clonotype: Its specificity is unknown.

Regarding the study as a whole: Dominant in the ex vivo response were TCR beta clonotypes restricted by HLA-C and specific for CMV.

V gene TRBV11-2 combines with J gene TRBJ2-7, with D possibly matching TRBD2 (5 bases). The source of this sequence is a human donor in good health (CMV status not recorded). Some clones in this sample may be carry-over from other donors' samples. Sequencing was carried out using CD8+ T cells from PBMCs. CDR3 region: CASTHGVPLYEQYF. For the CDR3, the DNA is TGTGCCAGCACCCACGGGGTCCCCCTCTACGAGCAGTACTTC.